Below are 17 T cell receptor beta chains sequenced from a single sample in a study of blood T cell repertoires in COVID-19. Sequenced by immunoSEQ multiplex PCR; TCRdb stores in-frame clones only, minus some. The data show under 250,000 clones, about 87% seen once. Sequenced material: PBMCs or T cells enriched from blood (not recorded which). The source is a woman aged 40 to 50 who had been exposed to COVID-19.

The V and J genes are TRBV7-3 and TRBJ1-6; D perhaps matches TRBD1 (6 bases). Trimming removed 8 bases from V and 6 bases from J, with 26 bases in between. In germline, CDR1 is SGHTA, CDR2 FQGTGA. There are 18 residues in the CDR3. The CDR3 bases are TGTGCCAGCCAGGGGCTTGGGCCCCTTAGTCTTTCTAATTCACCCCTCCACTTT. It translates to CASQGLGPLSLSNSPLHF.

The chain has TRBV28 and TRBJ1-5; D gene uncertain. Germline V gene data show CDR1 as MDHEN and CDR2 as SYDVKM. The CDR3 runs 14 residues. The ends were cut back, 3 bases at V and 0 bases at J, with 6 bases in the middle. CDR3 in amino acids: CASSFFYSNQPQHF. The CDR3 region has the DNA TGTGCCAGCAGTTTTTTCTATAGCAATCAGCCCCAGCATTTT.

The V and J genes are TRBV12-5 and TRBJ1-2; 9 positions match TRBD1. This CDR3 is 14 amino acids long. V gave up 7 bases and J gave up 7 bases; unmatched junction bases: 10. CDR1 and CDR2 (germline): LGHNT, FRNRAP. The CDR3 region has the DNA TGTGCTAGTGCCCCTGGTGAACAGGGGGCTGGCTACACCTTC. Its protein product is CASAPGEQGAGYTF.

The rearrangement uses TRBV12-3 or TRBV12-4 and TRBJ2-3; weak D call: TRBD2 (6 bases). CDR3 length: 12 residues. The V gene lost 8 bases and the J gene lost 2 bases, with 8 bases spanning the gap. CDR3 in amino acids: CASGGNTDTQYF. The CDR3 coding sequence is TGTGCCAGCGGAGGGAACACAGATACGCAGTATTTT.

This clone was seen a handful of times. The rearrangement uses TRBV19 and TRBJ2-2, with 13 bases aligning to TRBD2. Per the germline V gene, CDR1 is LNHDA and CDR2 is SQIVND (reference sequence). V gave up 5 bases and J gave up 8 bases; unmatched junction bases: 5. The CDR3 is 15 amino acids. The CDR3 here is CASSPGLAGAGELFF. In DNA form, the CDR3 reads TGTGCCAGTAGTCCTGGACTAGCGGGAGCGGGGGAGCTGTTTTTT.

The chain links TRBV11-1 to TRBJ1-5; D is ambiguous. This CDR3 region has 13 residues. Trimming left V 3 bases short and J 0 bases short, with 3 bases between. Germline V gene lookup returns CDR1 SGHAT and CDR2 FQDESV (reference sequence). The CDR3 loop reads CASSFNSNQPQHF. CDR3 coding DNA: TGTGCCAGCAGCTTTAATAGCAATCAGCCCCAGCATTTT.

J is TRBJ1-4 and V is TRBV7-9, with 7 bases identical to TRBD1. Germline V gene lookup returns CDR1 SEHNR and CDR2 FQNEAQ (reference sequence). J lost 7 bases, V lost 4 bases, and 18 bases had no gene match. The CDR3 has 18 residues. This CDR3 is CASSSPRGQRGDGEKLFF. CDR3 nucleotides: TGTGCCAGCAGCTCCCCCCGGGGACAGAGAGGAGACGGTGAAAAACTGTTTTTT.

This chain joins TRBV7-9 and TRBJ2-1; D is possibly TRBD2 (7 bases). Trimming removed 1 base at V and 9 bases at J, with 25 bases between. This CDR3 region has 18 residues. Germline CDR1 and CDR2: SEHNR and FQNEAQ (reference sequence). CDR3 coding DNA: TGTGCCAGCAGCTTAGGCTTTGGGGGGGCAGGACAACAGGGTGAGCAGTTCTTC. It codes for CASSLGFGGAGQQGEQFF. Looking up the rest from reference TRBV7-9 and TRBJ2-1 gives the full variable domain: DTGVSQNPRHKITKRGQNVTFRCDPISEHNRLYWYRQTLGQGPEFLTYFQNEAQLEKSRLLSDRFSAERPKGSFSTLEIQRTEQGDSAMYLCASSLGFGGAGQQGEQFFGPGTRLTVL.

This clone has a handful of counts. The chain recombines TRBV5-6 with TRBJ2-2, with no clear D. The length of the CDR3 is 14 residues. The ends were cut back, 3 bases at V and 6 bases at J, with 12 bases in the middle. Looked up from germline, CDR1 is SGHDT and CDR2 is YYEEEE. The CDR3 nucleotides read TGTGCCAGCAGCTCCCTGACCGAGGCCGGGGAGCTGTTTTTT. This codes for CASSSLTEAGELFF.

The J gene is TRBJ1-1, the V gene TRBV7-3; D is unresolved. CDR1 is SGHTA and CDR2 is FQGTGA in the germline V gene. The CDR3 has 14 residues. V gave up 5 bases and J gave up 5 bases, with 15 bases separating them. In DNA, the CDR3 is TGTGCCAGCAGCCCTCCGGGGTCTGGAACTGAAGCTTTCTTT. This translates into CASSPPGSGTEAFF. Together with reference TRBV7-3 and TRBJ1-1, the CDR3 gives the full variable domain: GAGVSQTPSNKVTEKGKYVELRCDPISGHTALYWYRQSLGQGPEFLIYFQGTGAADDSGLPNDRFFAVRPEGSVSTLKIQRTERGDSAVYLCASSPPGSGTEAFFGQGTRLTVV.

CDR3 DNA: TGTGCCAGCAGCCGGCTGAACACCGGGGAGCTGTTTTTT. Translated, it gives CASSRLNTGELFF. This chain joins TRBV3-1 (or the pseudogene TRBV3-2) and TRBJ2-2; D unresolved. Trimming stripped 4 bases from V and 1 base from J, with 4 bases between. The CDR3 spans 13 residues. CDR1 LGHDT and CDR2 YNNKEL come from the germline V gene (reference sequence).

The CDR3: CASSNRDRNQPQHF. CDR3 nucleotide sequence: TGTGCCAGCAGTAACCGGGACAGAAATCAGCCCCAGCATTTT. The V and J genes are TRBV25-1 and TRBJ1-5; 7 bases line up with TRBD1. CDR1 is MGHDK, CDR2 SYGVNS, per germline. This CDR3 is 14 amino acids long. The V segment lost 5 bases and the J segment 4 bases; nucleotides outside the gene matches: 5.

The rearrangement uses TRBV19 and TRBJ1-1; D is perhaps TRBD1 (6 bases). The germline V and J ends were trimmed by 6 bases and 5 bases, with 16 bases remaining between them. The CDR3 covers 14 residues. Looked up from germline, CDR1 is LNHDA and CDR2 is SQIVND (reference sequence). The CDR3 coding sequence is TGTGCCAGTAGACTTCACTCAGGGGAGACTGAAGCTTTCTTT. Amino acids: CASRLHSGETEAFF.

In the case of this clone: The junction shows a germline mismatch at one end, possibly a read error. The chain carries TRBV5-1 and TRBJ1-2; D perhaps matches TRBD1 (6 bases). The length of the CDR3 is 13 residues. CDR1 and CDR2 from the germline V gene are SGHRS and YFSETQ. CDR3 DNA: TGTGCCAGCAGCCCGACAGGTGGAGATGGCTACACCTTC. Protein: CASSPTGGDGYTF.

The CDR3 sequence is CASRRLDNEQFF. CDR3 nucleotide sequence: TGTGCCAGCAGACGACTCGACAATGAGCAGTTCTTC. J is TRBJ2-1 and V is TRBV6-5, with D unresolved. This CDR3 comprises 12 residues. Between the trimmed V and J ends, which lost 6 bases and 5 bases, there was a span of 8 bases. CDR1 is MNHEY and CDR2 is SVGAGI in the germline V gene.

V gene TRBV18 combines with J gene TRBJ1-2; 7 bases line up with TRBD1. Looked up from germline, CDR1 is KGHSH and CDR2 is LQKENI. The CDR3 loop spans 15 amino acids. V lost 0 bases and J lost 7; bases outside the gene matches: 8. CDR3 in amino acids: CASSPPGQWSVGYTF. CDR3 in DNA: TGTGCCAGCTCACCACCGGGACAGTGGAGTGTTGGCTACACCTTC.

This rearrangement joins TRBV6-5 to TRBJ1-2; 10 nucleotides line up with TRBD1. V shed 2 bases, J shed 7 bases, and the junction held 1 base outside the gene matches. This CDR3 is built from 13 residues. The germline V gene encodes CDR1 MNHEY and CDR2 SVGAGI. CDR3 sequence reads: CASSYRDRGGYTF. The CDR3 bases are TGTGCCAGCAGTTACCGGGACAGGGGTGGCTACACCTTC.